The rows below give T cell receptor beta chains drawn from one sample of a study of blood T cells in healthy people across ages. TCRdb recomputed calls from the 5' RACE reads with MiXCR, one row per CDR3 protein. The table shows 790,000 or so distinct CDR3 sequences, with around three fifths occurring only once. The sequencing sample was made of blood. Receptors were obtained from a man in his forties in good health. Each CDR3 is given with its conserved first and last residue. A D gene is named only where the DNA matches it firmly. Only some rows state a clone size, as once, few, many or a class for expanded clones.

j_call clone_size d_call v_call cdr3_aa cdr3_nt
TRBJ2-3 - TRBD2 TRBV4-3 CASSQAAGTRLADTQYF TGCGCCAGCAGCCAAGCCGCCGGGACTAGACTGGCAGATACGCAGTATTTT
TRBJ2-5 - - TRBV15 CATDTPGETQYF TGTGCCACCGACACCCCCGGGGAGACCCAGTACTTC
TRBJ1-6 - - TRBV28 CASTTPSGGGLQPIHF TGTGCCAGCACCACCCCTTCGGGCGGGGGATTACAACCCATCCACTTT
TRBJ2-1 - - TRBV20-1 CSARDGTPGRIPILAYNEQFF TGCAGTGCTAGAGATGGGACTCCGGGACGCATTCCAATCCTGGCCTACAATGAGCAGTTCTTC
TRBJ1-2 few TRBD1 TRBV5-1 CASSFTTGQGANGYTF TGCGCCAGCAGCTTTACCACGGGACAGGGGGCCAACGGCTACACCTTC
TRBJ2-3 - TRBD2 TRBV10-2 CASNGLARTDTQYF TGCGCCAGCAACGGACTAGCCAGGACAGATACGCAGTATTTT
TRBJ2-1 once - TRBV7-2 CASSSSSPTPYSYNEQFF TGTGCCAGCAGCTCGTCTTCTCCAACCCCTTACTCCTACAATGAGCAGTTCTTC
TRBJ2-7 - - TRBV7-2 CASSLDSAGRIYEQYF TGTGCCAGCAGCTTAGATAGCGCGGGAAGGATCTACGAGCAGTACTTC
TRBJ2-7 - TRBD2 TRBV29-1 CSVVRENEQYF TGCAGCGTTGTGCGGGAGAATGAGCAGTACTTC
TRBJ2-5 few - TRBV15 CATSRERVKGQETQYF TGTGCCACCAGCAGAGAGAGGGTTAAAGGACAAGAGACCCAGTACTTC
TRBJ1-5 once - TRBV11-2 CASSLMSGNQPQHF TGTGCCAGCAGCTTAATGAGCGGAAATCAGCCCCAGCATTTT
TRBJ1-4 few - TRBV9 CASSIRDGTSATNEKLFF TGTGCCAGCAGCATAAGGGACGGGACCTCCGCAACTAATGAAAAACTGTTTTTT
TRBJ2-1 - - TRBV4-2 CASSQDFGGPPYNEQFF TGTGCCAGCAGCCAAGATTTCGGCGGACCCCCCTACAATGAGCAGTTCTTC
TRBJ1-1 - TRBD1 TRBV29-1 CSADQGQVPNTEAFF TGCAGCGCAGACCAGGGACAGGTCCCGAACACTGAAGCTTTCTTT
TRBJ2-5 - TRBD2 TRBV9 CASSGTSVQETQYF TGTGCCAGCAGCGGGACTAGCGTCCAAGAGACCCAGTACTTC
TRBJ2-3 - TRBD2 TRBV29-1 CSLLAGGVTDTQYF TGCAGCCTCCTAGCGGGAGGGGTCACAGATACGCAGTATTTT
TRBJ2-4 - - TRBV6-5 CASRDGSFGAQYF TGTGCCAGCAGGGACGGCTCCTTTGGGGCCCAGTACTTC
TRBJ2-3 few - TRBV5-1 CASSSLSLPDTQYF TGCGCCAGCAGCTCCCTTTCCCTCCCAGATACGCAGTATTTT
TRBJ2-1 - TRBD2 TRBV20-1 CSGRAGDNEQFF TGCAGCGGGAGGGCCGGGGACAATGAGCAGTTCTTC
TRBJ2-7 few - TRBV6-6 CASASAGSYEQYF TGTGCCAGCGCCAGCGCAGGATCCTACGAGCAGTACTTC
TRBJ2-3 - TRBD2 TRBV24-1 CATSDGTSGSYTQYF TGTGCCACCAGTGATGGGACTAGCGGGAGTTATACGCAGTATTTT
TRBJ1-1 - - TRBV11-3 CASSLELRGSTEAFF TGTGCCAGCAGCTTAGAGCTTAGGGGTAGCACTGAAGCTTTCTTT
TRBJ1-1 many - TRBV20-1 CSARRVRARNTEAFF TGCAGTGCTAGGAGGGTCAGGGCCCGGAACACTGAAGCTTTCTTT
TRBJ2-4 - - TRBV6-5 CASSYSKGVAKNIQYF TGTGCCAGCAGTTACTCGAAGGGGGTAGCCAAAAACATTCAGTACTTC
TRBJ2-5 - TRBD1 TRBV4-2 CASSRDGQGGKETQYF TGTGCTAGCAGCCGAGACGGACAGGGTGGCAAAGAGACCCAGTACTTC